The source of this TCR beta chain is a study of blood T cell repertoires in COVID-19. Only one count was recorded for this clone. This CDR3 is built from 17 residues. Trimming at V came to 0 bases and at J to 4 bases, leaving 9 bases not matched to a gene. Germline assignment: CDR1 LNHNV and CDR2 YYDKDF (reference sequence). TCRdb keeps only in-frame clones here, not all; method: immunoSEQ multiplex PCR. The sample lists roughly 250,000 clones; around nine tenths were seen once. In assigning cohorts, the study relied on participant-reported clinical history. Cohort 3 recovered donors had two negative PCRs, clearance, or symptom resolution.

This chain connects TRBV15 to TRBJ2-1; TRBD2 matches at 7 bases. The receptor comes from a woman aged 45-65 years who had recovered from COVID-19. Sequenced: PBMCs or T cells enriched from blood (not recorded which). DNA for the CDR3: TGTGCCACCAGCAGAGATGGTATGGGACTACGTTACAATGAGCAGTTCTTC. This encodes CATSRDGMGLRYNEQFF. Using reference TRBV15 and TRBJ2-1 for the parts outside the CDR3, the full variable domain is DAMVIQNPRYQVTQFGKPVTLSCSQTLNHNVMYWYQQKSSQAPKLLFHYYDKDFNNEADTPDNFQSRRPNTSFCFLDIRSPGLGDTAMYLCATSRDGMGLRYNEQFFGPGTRLTVL.